Following are 8 T cell receptor beta chains from one sample sequenced in a study of T cell changes during pregnancy in multiple sclerosis. Repertoires were generated with immunoSEQ multiplex PCR, while TCRdb's copy carries only in-frame clones and drops some. The sample holds some 70,000 clones; roughly 88% are singletons and the top ten take over 7.5%. The specimen comprised peripheral blood, sampled after pregnancy. These receptors were taken from a female donor in good health, enrolled as a control in a pregnancy study.

The chain uses TRBV4-2 and TRBJ2-7, with D perhaps TRBD1 (5 bases). The V gene lost 0 bases and the J gene lost 3 bases, with 12 bases spanning the gap. Germline CDR1 and CDR2: LGHNA and YNFKEQ. The CDR3 has 15 residues. The DNA for the CDR3 is TGTGCCAGCAGCCAAGAACAGGACGGCCACTACGAGCAGTACTTC. Its translation is CASSQEQDGHYEQYF.

This clone was seen only a few times. CDR3 DNA: TGCAGCGTTGAAGATTCAGGGACAGGGAGGACCGGGGAGCTGTTTTTT. This sequence encodes CSVEDSGTGRTGELFF. The V gene is TRBV29-1, the J gene TRBJ2-2; TRBD1 agrees at 9 bases. Germline CDR1 reads SQVTM; CDR2 reads ANQGSEA. The CDR3 totals 16 residues. Trimming cost V 0 bases and J 5 bases; bases outside gene matches: 7.

The chain combines TRBV27 with TRBJ1-1, with D hard to call. The V gene lost 2 bases and the J gene lost 4 bases, with 8 bases spanning the gap. The CDR3 extends over 13 amino acids. Germline V gives CDR1 MNHEY, CDR2 SMNVEV (reference sequence). The CDR3 coding sequence is TGTGCCAGCAGTTTACGCGGGCCCACTGAAGCTTTCTTT. This gives the protein CASSLRGPTEAFF.

This clone was detected a few times. The chain recombines TRBV29-1 with TRBJ2-7, with 11 bases matching TRBD2. V lost 6 bases, J lost 1 base, and 8 bases stayed unmatched. This CDR3 is 15 amino acids long. Germline loops: CDR1 SQVTM, CDR2 ANQGSEA. In DNA form, the CDR3 reads TGCAGCGTCCAGCCCGGACTAGCGGGTTCCTACGAGCAGTACTTC. Its protein is CSVQPGLAGSYEQYF.

V usage is TRBV6-1 and J usage is TRBJ1-5, with D uncertain. V dropped 5 bases and J dropped 1 base, with 12 bases sitting between them. Germline V gene lookup returns CDR1 MNHNS and CDR2 SASEGT. CDR3 size: 15 residues. The DNA of the CDR3 is TGTGCCAGCAGTAACAGCCTCATAAGCAATCAGCCCCAGCATTTT. Protein sequence: CASSNSLISNQPQHF.

This clone showed up just once. The genes are TRBV5-4 and TRBJ2-1; 8 bases match TRBD1. Germline V gene data show CDR1 as SGHNT and CDR2 as YYREEE (reference sequence). The CDR3 is made up of 14 amino acids. With V trimmed by 0 bases and J by 8 bases, 4 bases remained unmatched. Here the CDR3 DNA reads TGTGCCAGCAGCTTGGAATCAGGGGGCGATGAGCAGTTCTTC. This codes for CASSLESGGDEQFF.

The rearrangement joins TRBV29-1 to TRBJ2-1; TRBD1 might be the D (5 bases). V was cut by 8 bases and J by 4 bases, with 12 bases left in between. This CDR3 is built from 12 residues. The germline V gene has CDR1 SQVTM and CDR2 ANQGSEA. In DNA form, the CDR3 reads TGCAGCCTGACTGACAGTTACAATGAGCAGTTCTTC. It specifies CSLTDSYNEQFF.

The rearrangement joins TRBV6-6 to TRBJ2-5; maybe TRBD2 (5 bases). The V end was cut by 4 bases, the J end by 5 bases, with 14 bases between. CDR1 is MNHNY, CDR2 SVGAGI, per germline (reference sequence). The CDR3 runs 14 residues. CDR3 sequence (DNA): TGTGCCAGCAGTTTTCCGGGGATGGGGGAGACCCAGTACTTC. This translates into CASSFPGMGETQYF.